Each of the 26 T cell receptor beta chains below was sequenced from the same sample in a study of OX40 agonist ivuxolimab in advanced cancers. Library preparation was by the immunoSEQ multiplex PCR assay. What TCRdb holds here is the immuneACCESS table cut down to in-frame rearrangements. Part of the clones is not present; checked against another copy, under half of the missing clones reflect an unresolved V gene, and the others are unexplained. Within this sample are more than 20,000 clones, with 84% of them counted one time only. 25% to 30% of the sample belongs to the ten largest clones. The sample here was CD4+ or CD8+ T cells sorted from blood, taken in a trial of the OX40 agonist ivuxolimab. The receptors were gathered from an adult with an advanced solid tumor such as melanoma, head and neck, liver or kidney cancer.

CDR3 loop: CASSLELGSPYEQYF. CDR3 nucleotide sequence: TGTGCCAGCAGCTTAGAGCTGGGGAGCCCCTACGAGCAGTACTTC. The chain links TRBV11-2 to TRBJ2-7, with D possibly being TRBD2 (5 bases). Deletions cut 0 bases from V and 2 bases from J, with 11 bases between. Per the germline V gene, CDR1 is SGHAT and CDR2 is FQNNGV. The CDR3 contains 15 residues.

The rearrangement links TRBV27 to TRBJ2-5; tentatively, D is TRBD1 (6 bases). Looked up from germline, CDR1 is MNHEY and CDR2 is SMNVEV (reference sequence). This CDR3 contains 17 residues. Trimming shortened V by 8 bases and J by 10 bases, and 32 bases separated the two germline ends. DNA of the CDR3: TGTGCCAGCGGGAACCGTGGACAGAACCCATCCAAGAGGGGCCAGTACTTC. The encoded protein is CASGNRGQNPSKRGQYF.

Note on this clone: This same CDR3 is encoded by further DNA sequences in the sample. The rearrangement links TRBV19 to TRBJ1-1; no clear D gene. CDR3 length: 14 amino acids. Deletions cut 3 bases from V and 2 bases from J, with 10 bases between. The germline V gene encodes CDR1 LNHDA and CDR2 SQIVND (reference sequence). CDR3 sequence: CASSMGGSNTEAFF. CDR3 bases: TGTGCCAGTAGTATGGGCGGGTCCAACACTGAAGCTTTCTTT.

DNA of the CDR3: TGTGCCAGCAAAAACGAGGGACAGGGGGCTTATAAGACCCAGTACTTC. This gives the protein CASKNEGQGAYKTQYF. The chain recombines TRBV27 with TRBJ2-5; 12 bases are a match to TRBD1. V shed 7 bases, J shed 6 bases, and the junction held 12 bases outside the gene matches. CDR1 and CDR2 (germline): MNHEY, SMNVEV (reference sequence). This CDR3 region has 16 residues.

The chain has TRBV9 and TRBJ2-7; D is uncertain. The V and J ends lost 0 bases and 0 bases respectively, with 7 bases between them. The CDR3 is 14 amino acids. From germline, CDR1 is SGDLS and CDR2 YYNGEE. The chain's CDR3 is CASSVEGDSYEQYF. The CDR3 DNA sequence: TGTGCCAGCAGCGTAGAAGGAGACTCCTACGAGCAGTACTTC.

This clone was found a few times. The CDR3 sequence is CASREGLSDTGELFF. CDR3 DNA sequence: TGTGCCAGCAGAGAGGGACTGAGTGACACCGGGGAGCTGTTTTTT. This rearrangement joins TRBV2 to TRBJ2-2, with TRBD2 as a possible D gene (6 bases). CDR1 is SNHLY, CDR2 FYNNEI, per germline. The CDR3 covers 15 residues. V dropped 6 bases and J dropped 3 bases, with 14 bases sitting between them.

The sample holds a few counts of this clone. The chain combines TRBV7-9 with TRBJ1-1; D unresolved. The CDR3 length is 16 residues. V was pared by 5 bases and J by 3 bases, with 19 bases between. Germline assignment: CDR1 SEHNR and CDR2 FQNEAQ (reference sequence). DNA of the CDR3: TGTGCCAGCAGCCCTTCCCAACTTCCGAAGGACACTGAAGCTTTCTTT. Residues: CASSPSQLPKDTEAFF.

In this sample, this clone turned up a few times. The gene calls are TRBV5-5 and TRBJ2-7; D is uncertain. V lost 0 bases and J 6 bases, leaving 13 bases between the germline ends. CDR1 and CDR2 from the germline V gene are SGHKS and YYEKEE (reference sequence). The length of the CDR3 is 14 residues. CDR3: CASSLALGSLEQYF. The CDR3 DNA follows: TGTGCCAGCAGCTTGGCCTTGGGGTCGCTCGAGCAGTACTTC.

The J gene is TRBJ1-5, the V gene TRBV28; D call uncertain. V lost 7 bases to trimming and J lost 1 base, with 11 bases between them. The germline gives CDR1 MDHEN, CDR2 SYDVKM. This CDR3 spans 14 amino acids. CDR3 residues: CASNGGFSNQPQHF. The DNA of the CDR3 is TGTGCCAGCAATGGAGGTTTCAGCAATCAGCCCCAGCATTTT. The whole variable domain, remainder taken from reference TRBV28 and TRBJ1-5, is DVKVTQSSRYLVKRTGEKVFLECVQDMDHENMFWYRQDPGLGLRLIYFSYDVKMKEKGDIPEGYSVSREKKERFSLILESASTNQTSMYLCASNGGFSNQPQHFGDGTRLSIL.

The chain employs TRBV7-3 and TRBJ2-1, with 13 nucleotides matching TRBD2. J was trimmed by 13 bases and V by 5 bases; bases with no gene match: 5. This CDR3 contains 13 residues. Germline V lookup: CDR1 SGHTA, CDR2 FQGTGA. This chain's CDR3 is CASSLGLAGVQFF. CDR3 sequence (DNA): TGTGCCAGCAGCCTAGGACTAGCGGGAGTACAGTTCTTC.

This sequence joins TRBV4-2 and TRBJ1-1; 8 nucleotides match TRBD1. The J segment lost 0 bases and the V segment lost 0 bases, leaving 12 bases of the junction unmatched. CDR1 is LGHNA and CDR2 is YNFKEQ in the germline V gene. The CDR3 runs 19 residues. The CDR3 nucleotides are TGTGCCAGCAGCCAAGAACCGACAGGGGTCGTAGGAATGAACACTGAAGCTTTCTTT. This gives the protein CASSQEPTGVVGMNTEAFF.

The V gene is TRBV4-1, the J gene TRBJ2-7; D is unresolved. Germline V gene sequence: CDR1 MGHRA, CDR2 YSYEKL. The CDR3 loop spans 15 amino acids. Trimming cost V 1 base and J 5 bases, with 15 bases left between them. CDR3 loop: CASSQAAYGLNEQYF. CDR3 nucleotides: TGCGCCAGCAGCCAAGCGGCGTATGGGTTGAACGAGCAGTACTTC.

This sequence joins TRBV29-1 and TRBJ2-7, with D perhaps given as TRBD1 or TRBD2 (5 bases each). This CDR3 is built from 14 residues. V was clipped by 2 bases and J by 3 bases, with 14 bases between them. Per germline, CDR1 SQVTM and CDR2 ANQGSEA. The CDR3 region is CSVERQGDLYEQYF. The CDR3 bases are TGCAGCGTTGAACGTCAGGGAGACCTCTACGAGCAGTACTTC.

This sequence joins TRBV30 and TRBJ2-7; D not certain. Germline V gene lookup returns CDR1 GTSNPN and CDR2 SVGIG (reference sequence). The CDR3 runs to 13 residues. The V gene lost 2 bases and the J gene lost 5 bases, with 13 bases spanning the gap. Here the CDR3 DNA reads TGTGCCTGGAGTCTAACCAAGAACGACGAGCAGTACTTC. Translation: CAWSLTKNDEQYF.

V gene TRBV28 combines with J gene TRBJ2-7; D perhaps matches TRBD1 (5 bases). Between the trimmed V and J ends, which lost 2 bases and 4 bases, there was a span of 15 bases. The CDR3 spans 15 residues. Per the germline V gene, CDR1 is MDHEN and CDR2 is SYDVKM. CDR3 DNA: TGTGCCAGCAGTTTAGGGGCTAGTTCCCTGTACGAGCAGTACTTC. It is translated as CASSLGASSLYEQYF.

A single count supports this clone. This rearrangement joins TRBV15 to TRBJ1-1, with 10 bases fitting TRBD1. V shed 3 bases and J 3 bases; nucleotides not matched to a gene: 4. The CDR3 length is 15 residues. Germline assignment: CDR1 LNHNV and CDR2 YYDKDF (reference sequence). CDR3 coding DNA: TGTGCCACCAGCAGTGGGGGACAGGGGTACACTGAAGCTTTCTTT. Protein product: CATSSGGQGYTEAFF.

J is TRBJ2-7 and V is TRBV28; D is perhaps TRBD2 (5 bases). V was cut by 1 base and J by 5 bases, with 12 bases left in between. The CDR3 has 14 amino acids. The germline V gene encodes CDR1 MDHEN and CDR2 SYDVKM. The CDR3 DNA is TGTGCCAGCAGTTTATACGGGGTTAGCCACGAGCAGTACTTC. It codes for CASSLYGVSHEQYF.

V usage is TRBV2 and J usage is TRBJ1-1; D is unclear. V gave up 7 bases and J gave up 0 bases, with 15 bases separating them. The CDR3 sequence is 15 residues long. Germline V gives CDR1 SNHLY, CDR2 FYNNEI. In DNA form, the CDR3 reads TGTGCCAGCACTCCCGGTGGGGTACTGAACACTGAAGCTTTCTTT. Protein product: CASTPGGVLNTEAFF.

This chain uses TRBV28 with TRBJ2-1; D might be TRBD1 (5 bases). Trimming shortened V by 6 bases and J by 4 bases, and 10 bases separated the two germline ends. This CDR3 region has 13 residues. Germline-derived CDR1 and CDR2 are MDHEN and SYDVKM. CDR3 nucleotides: TGTGCCAGCAGGCCCAGGGAATACAATGAGCAGTTCTTC. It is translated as CASRPREYNEQFF.

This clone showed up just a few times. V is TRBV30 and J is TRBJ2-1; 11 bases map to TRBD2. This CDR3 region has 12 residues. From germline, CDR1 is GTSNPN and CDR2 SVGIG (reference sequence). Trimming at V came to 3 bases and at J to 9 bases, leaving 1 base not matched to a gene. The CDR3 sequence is CAWRGLAVEQFF. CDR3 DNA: TGTGCCTGGAGGGGACTAGCGGTTGAGCAGTTCTTC. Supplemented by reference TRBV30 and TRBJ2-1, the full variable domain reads SQTIHQWPATLVQPVGSPLSLECTVEGTSNPNLYWYRQAAGRGLQLLFYSVGIGQISSEVPQNLSASRPQDRQFILSSKKLLLSDSGFYLCAWRGLAVEQFFGPGTRLTVL.

The CDR3 here is CSAWEGEQFF. As DNA, the CDR3 is TGCAGTGCATGGGAGGGCGAGCAGTTCTTC. The chain couples TRBV20-1 to TRBJ2-1, with 7 bases matching TRBD2. Germline-derived CDR1 and CDR2 are DFQATT and SNEGSKA (reference sequence). CDR3 length: 10 residues. The junction had 3 bases not matched to a gene; V was cut back by 6 bases and J by 10 bases.

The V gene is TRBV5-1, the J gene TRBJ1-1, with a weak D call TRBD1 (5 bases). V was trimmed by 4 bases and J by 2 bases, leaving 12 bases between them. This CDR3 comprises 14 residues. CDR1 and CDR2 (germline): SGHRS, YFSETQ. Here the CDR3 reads CASSLWDLNTEAFF. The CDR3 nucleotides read TGCGCCAGCAGCCTCTGGGACCTTAACACTGAAGCTTTCTTT.

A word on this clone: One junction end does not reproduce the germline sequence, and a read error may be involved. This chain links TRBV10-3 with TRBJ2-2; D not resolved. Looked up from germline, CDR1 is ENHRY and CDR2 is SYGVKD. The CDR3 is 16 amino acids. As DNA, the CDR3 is TGTACCATCAGTGAGCCCCCGACGCTCAACACCGGGGAGCTGTTTTTT. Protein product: CTISEPPTLNTGELFF.

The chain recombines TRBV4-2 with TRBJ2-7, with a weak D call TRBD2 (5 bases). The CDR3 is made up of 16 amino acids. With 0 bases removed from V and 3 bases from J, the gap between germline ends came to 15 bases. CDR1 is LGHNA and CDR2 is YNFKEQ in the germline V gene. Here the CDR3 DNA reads TGTGCCAGCAGCCAAGAATCACGGTCGGGGTACTACGAGCAGTACTTC. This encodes CASSQESRSGYYEQYF.

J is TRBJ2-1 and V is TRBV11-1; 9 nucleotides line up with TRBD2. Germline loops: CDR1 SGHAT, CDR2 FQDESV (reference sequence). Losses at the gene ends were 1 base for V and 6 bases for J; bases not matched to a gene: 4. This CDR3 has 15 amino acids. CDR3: CASSLGAGGLNEQFF. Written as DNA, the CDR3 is TGTGCCAGCAGCTTAGGAGCGGGAGGTCTCAATGAGCAGTTCTTC. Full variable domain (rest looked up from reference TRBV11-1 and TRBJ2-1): EAEVAQSPRYKITEKSQAVAFWCDPISGHATLYWYRQILGQGPELLVQFQDESVVDDSQLPKDRFSAERLKGVDSTLKIQPAELGDSAMYLCASSLGAGGLNEQFFGPGTRLTVL.

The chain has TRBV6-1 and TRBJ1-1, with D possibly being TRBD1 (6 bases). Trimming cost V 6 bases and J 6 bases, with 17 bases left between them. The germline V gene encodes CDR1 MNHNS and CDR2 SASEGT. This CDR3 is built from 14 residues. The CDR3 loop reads CASSRRGQNPEAFF. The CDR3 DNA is TGTGCCAGCAGCCGCAGGGGTCAAAACCCTGAAGCTTTCTTT.